Reported below is one T cell receptor (beta chain). The antigen is unknown. The data were obtained in a study of blood T cells in healthy people across ages. General study findings and limits: Per million T cells, the diversity of TCR beta decreased roughly linearly as age advanced.

The CDR3 consists of 15 residues. The authors ran a second PCR of 7 to 11 cycles using a sample-barcoded 5' primer and a J-beta primer mix. TCRdb independently ran MiXCR on the 5' RACE reads; one entry per CDR3 protein. The table records about 640,000 distinct CDR3 sequences, under 65% of them present only once. Roughly 9.5 milliliters of peripheral blood were drawn from each donor into EDTA-treated tubes. PBMCs were isolated at a quantity of at least 6 million per sample. Sequences were obtained from blood. The chain carries TRBV21-1 and TRBJ2-1; TRBD2 is the table's D call and was not checked against the DNA. TRBV21-1 is noted as a pseudogene. This receptor was identified in a man in his fifties or sixties in good health. The CDR3 protein is CASTNGTSGGNEQFF. The CDR3 DNA is TGTGCCAGCACTAACGGGACTAGCGGAGGGAATGAGCAGTTCTTC.